This TCR beta chain stems from a study of blood T cells in healthy people across ages. The study's findings and limits: A strong correlation was seen between TCR beta diversity and naive T cell percentage. Both naive CD4+ cell counts and diversity were greater in long-lived donors than in aged donors. The donors' CMV status was not determined, possibly confounding changes in expanded clonotypes.

This clonotype was detected only a few times. Its antigen is still unknown. CDR1 is DFQATT and CDR2 is SNEGSKA in the germline V gene (reference sequence). V gave up 2 bases and J gave up 3 bases; unmatched junction bases: 8. CDR3 size: 16 residues. The second PCR ran about 6 to 11 cycles with a sample-barcoded 5' primer and J-beta primers. TCRdb redid the calling of the 5' RACE reads with MiXCR, one entry per CDR3 protein. This table holds about 1.8 million distinct CDR3 sequences, roughly 52% found once. The authors extracted at least 5 micrograms of total RNA per sample. This clonotype was obtained from a woman aged 40 to 50 in good health. The chain uses TRBV20-1 and TRBJ2-3; 10 bases fit TRBD1. Sequencing was carried out using blood. CDR3 loop: CSARHWGQGITDTQYF. The CDR3 DNA is TGCAGTGCTAGACACTGGGGACAGGGGATAACAGATACGCAGTATTTT.